The present entry profiles one TCR beta chain with its context. The data were obtained in a study of blood T cell repertoires in COVID-19. Study as a whole: The United States, Italy and Spain provided the acute and convalescent COVID-19 samples. From T cells, B-cell-depleted T cells, or PBMCs came the material, which was cDNA or gDNA.

Original methodology: Nucleated cell number was recorded as an estimate derived from reference gene primer amplification. The table came from immunoSEQ multiplex PCR; TCRdb's copy has only in-frame clones and leaves some out. V, J and clone size derive from that table, while D and trimming were established from the DNA sequence. The table lists around 100,000 clones, more than 75% of them singletons. The trim removed 3 bases at V and 6 bases at J, leaving 8 bases unmatched. Looked up from germline, CDR1 is SGHKS and CDR2 is YYEKEE (reference sequence). There are 16 residues in the CDR3. The chain joins TRBV5-5 to TRBJ2-4, with 11 bases aligning to TRBD1. The sequence was collected from a man aged 70 or older with acute or convalescent COVID-19. The sequenced material came from peripheral blood. Here the CDR3 DNA reads TGTGCCAGCAGCTACCTCCCGGGACAGGGGGGAAACATTCAGTACTTC. Its translation: CASSYLPGQGGNIQYF.